This T cell receptor (beta chain) was observed in a study of blood T cell repertoires in COVID-19. This CDR3 is built from 15 residues. V shed 3 bases and J shed 4 bases, with 14 bases lying between them. The germline CDR1 and CDR2 sequences are LGHDT and YNNKEL (reference sequence). TCRdb's table, derived via immunoSEQ multiplex PCR, lists solely in-frame clones and lacks some. The table includes around 250,000 clones, about nine tenths detected once. The clonotype comes from a man in his late teens or twenties who had recovered from COVID-19. V and J are TRBV3-1 (or the pseudogene TRBV3-2) and TRBJ2-3; D is perhaps TRBD1 (5 bases). What was sequenced was PBMCs or T cells enriched from blood (not recorded which). The CDR3 nucleotides read TGTGCCAGCAGCCACGCAGGGAATTTGGCAGATACGCAGTATTTT. Protein product: CASSHAGNLADTQYF.